The 22 T cell receptor beta chains below come from one sample, sequenced in a study of blood T cell repertoires in COVID-19. Repertoires were generated with immunoSEQ multiplex PCR, while TCRdb's copy carries only in-frame clones and drops some. The sample lists some 320,000 clones; around 88% were seen once. Material: peripheral blood. All receptors derive from a woman aged 30 to 39 who had recovered from COVID-19.

This chain joins TRBV27 and TRBJ2-3; tentatively, D is TRBD2 (7 bases). Trimming took off 5 bases at V and 4 bases at J, with 19 bases between the two ends. In germline, CDR1 is MNHEY, CDR2 SMNVEV (reference sequence). This CDR3 is 16 amino acids long. The CDR3 sequence: CASSGSGGPGADTQYF. CDR3 bases: TGTGCCAGCAGTGGTTCGGGGGGCCCCGGGGCAGATACGCAGTATTTT.

The chain uses TRBV5-1 and TRBJ2-3; weak D call: TRBD1 (6 bases). The V end was cut by 3 bases, the J end by 0 bases, with 11 bases between. The CDR3 sequence is 15 residues long. Looked up from germline, CDR1 is SGHRS and CDR2 is YFSETQ. The CDR3 bases are TGCGCCAGCAGCTCACAGGGCCCAAGCACAGATACGCAGTATTTT. Its protein product is CASSSQGPSTDTQYF.

The chain joins TRBV28 to TRBJ1-6, with TRBD1 matching 8 bases. Germline lookup yields CDR1 MDHEN and CDR2 SYDVKM. The V and J ends lost 7 bases and 6 bases, in that order; junction bases with no gene match: 8. This CDR3 spans 15 amino acids. CDR3 DNA sequence: TGTGCCAGCACCACCGGACAGGGTGGTAATTCACCCCTCCACTTT. Translated: CASTTGQGGNSPLHF.

This chain connects TRBV6-2 or TRBV6-3 to TRBJ1-5, with TRBD1 matching 8 bases. Unmatched junction bases numbered 13, after V lost 2 bases and J lost 4 bases. The CDR3 length is 18 residues. The germline V gene has CDR1 MNHEY and CDR2 SVGEGT. CDR3 region: CASSYLGQGRRKNQPQHF. The CDR3, as DNA: TGTGCCAGCAGTTACCTTGGACAGGGCAGGAGGAAAAATCAGCCCCAGCATTTT.

Only one count was recorded for this clone. This sequence joins TRBV9 and TRBJ1-4; D possibly corresponds to TRBD1 (6 bases). Trimming removed 4 bases at V and 7 bases at J, with 20 bases between. The CDR3 totals 16 residues. Per germline, CDR1 SGDLS and CDR2 YYNGEE. The CDR3 DNA reads as TGTGCCAGCAGCCCCGCTCCGCAGGGGTGGGTTGAAAAACTGTTTTTT. Protein product: CASSPAPQGWVEKLFF. Full variable domain (remainder filled in from reference TRBV9 and TRBJ1-4): DSGVTQTPKHLITATGQRVTLRCSPRSGDLSVYWYQQSLDQGLQFLIQYYNGEERAKGNILERFSAQQFPDLHSELNLSSLELGDSALYFCASSPAPQGWVEKLFFGSGTQLSVL.

The chain uses TRBV2 and TRBJ2-7; TRBD2 agrees at 9 bases. The CDR3 length is 15 residues. Per germline, CDR1 SNHLY and CDR2 FYNNEI. Trimming removed 1 base from V and 2 bases from J; junction bases left unmatched: 3. In nucleotides, the CDR3 is TGTGCCAGCAGTGAAGAAGGCGGGGGGGCCTACGAGCAGTACTTC. Its protein is CASSEEGGGAYEQYF.

The chain carries TRBV20-1 and TRBJ1-2, with unresolved D. The CDR3 has 12 amino acids. Trimming shortened V by 3 bases and J by 5 bases, and 10 bases separated the two germline ends. Germline V gene data show CDR1 as DFQATT and CDR2 as SNEGSKA (reference sequence). CDR3 in DNA: TGCAGTGCTAGTCTTGTACAGTATGGCTACACCTTC. It encodes CSASLVQYGYTF.

This chain connects TRBV9 to TRBJ1-5; D is perhaps TRBD1 (5 bases). V shed 0 bases and J shed 5 bases, with 15 bases lying between them. CDR1 SGDLS and CDR2 YYNGEE come from the germline V gene. The length of the CDR3 is 16 residues. CDR3 amino acids: CASSVGVGEVDQPQHF. CDR3 bases: TGTGCCAGCAGCGTAGGGGTGGGGGAGGTAGATCAGCCCCAGCATTTT.

This chain connects TRBV28 to TRBJ2-3; 10 nucleotides match TRBD2. Germline values: CDR1 MDHEN, CDR2 SYDVKM. This CDR3 comprises 14 residues. J lost 6 bases, V lost 6 bases, and 6 bases had no gene match. CDR3 residues: CASRTSGAGDTQYF. The CDR3, as DNA: TGTGCCAGCAGAACTAGCGGGGCGGGGGATACGCAGTATTTT.

This clone was observed many times. The rearrangement joins TRBV15 to TRBJ1-2, with D maybe TRBD1 (6 bases). The CDR3 consists of 15 residues. Trimming pared 1 base from V and 4 bases from J, leaving 13 bases between. Germline CDR1 reads LNHNV; CDR2 reads YYDKDF (reference sequence). CDR3 DNA: TGTGCCACCAGCAGAGGAGGGGGAAAAAGCTATGGCTACACCTTC. Amino acid sequence: CATSRGGGKSYGYTF.

V and J are TRBV28 and TRBJ1-5, with D hard to call. The germline V gene encodes CDR1 MDHEN and CDR2 SYDVKM. Trimming removed 3 bases at V and 1 base at J, with 10 bases between. The CDR3 runs to 15 residues. CDR3 amino acids: CASSLVTSSNQPQHF. CDR3 DNA: TGTGCCAGCAGTTTGGTGACTTCGAGCAATCAGCCCCAGCATTTT.

The J gene is TRBJ2-5, the V gene TRBV18, with TRBD2 as a possible D gene (5 bases). Germline CDR1 KGHSH, CDR2 LQKENI. V gave up 0 bases and J gave up 0 bases, with 11 bases separating them. This CDR3 has 16 amino acids. For the CDR3, the DNA is TGTGCCAGCTCACCACCGCGTGGTAGCGACCAAGAGACCCAGTACTTC. Its protein is CASSPPRGSDQETQYF.

The chain couples TRBV27 to TRBJ2-1, with 13 bases fitting TRBD2. V lost 5 bases to trimming and J lost 10 bases; unmatched junction nucleotides: 11. The CDR3 is made up of 16 amino acids. Germline assignment: CDR1 MNHEY and CDR2 SMNVEV (reference sequence). The CDR3 sequence: CASSLLRGTSGAEQFF. CDR3 nucleotides: TGTGCCAGCAGTCTCCTTAGGGGGACTAGCGGGGCCGAGCAGTTCTTC.

The chain combines TRBV30 with TRBJ2-7; no clear D gene. The germline CDR1 and CDR2 sequences are GTSNPN and SVGIG (reference sequence). Trimming stripped 0 bases from V and 7 bases from J, with 7 bases between. The CDR3 extends over 11 amino acids. The CDR3 nucleotides read TGTGCCTGGAGTGTACGAGGAGAGCAGTACTTC. Amino acids: CAWSVRGEQYF.

The chain uses TRBV27 and TRBJ2-2, with 8 bases matching TRBD1. Per the germline V gene, CDR1 is MNHEY and CDR2 is SMNVEV (reference sequence). J gave up 4 bases and V 3 bases, and 7 bases lay outside the gene matches. The CDR3 has 16 residues. CDR3 in amino acids: CASSFLVGQGTGELFF. In nucleotides, the CDR3 is TGTGCCAGCAGTTTCTTAGTCGGACAGGGCACCGGGGAGCTGTTTTTT.

This clone has just one count. The J gene is TRBJ2-2, the V gene TRBV4-3; a possible D gene is TRBD1 (7 bases). Trimming pared 0 bases from V and 6 bases from J, leaving 17 bases between. The CDR3 consists of 17 residues. Germline CDR1 LGHNA, CDR2 YSLEER. The CDR3 loop reads CASSQEVPGGFPGELFF. The CDR3 DNA sequence: TGCGCCAGCAGCCAAGAGGTGCCAGGGGGGTTCCCCGGGGAGCTGTTTTTT.

This clone was detected a few times. The rearrangement uses TRBV7-9 and TRBJ1-4, with 7 positions matching TRBD1. The V and J ends lost 5 bases and 2 bases, in that order; junction bases with no gene match: 11. CDR1 SEHNR and CDR2 FQNEAQ come from the germline V gene (reference sequence). The CDR3 sequence is 17 residues long. The CDR3 sequence: CASSLGQSGGTNEKLFF. The CDR3 nucleotides read TGTGCCAGCAGCCTGGGACAGTCAGGGGGGACTAATGAAAAACTGTTTTTT.

The chain carries TRBV11-2 and TRBJ2-5; D gene ambiguous. Germline lookup yields CDR1 SGHAT and CDR2 FQNNGV. The V and J ends lost 1 base and 7 bases respectively, with 10 bases between them. This CDR3 region has 13 residues. CDR3 coding DNA: TGTGCCAGCAGCTTAGTATTGGGCCGGACCCAGTACTTC. Protein sequence: CASSLVLGRTQYF.

The rearrangement joins TRBV5-5 to TRBJ2-5; 9 positions agree with TRBD2. The CDR3 spans 16 residues. Germline V gene lookup returns CDR1 SGHKS and CDR2 YYEKEE (reference sequence). V shed 0 bases and J 1 base; nucleotides not matched to a gene: 4. CDR3 protein: CASSLAVAGVQETQYF. CDR3 bases: TGTGCCAGCAGCTTGGCGGTAGCGGGGGTCCAAGAGACCCAGTACTTC.

The chain combines TRBV5-1 with TRBJ2-3, with 12 bases that match TRBD2. J lost 4 bases, V lost 7 bases, and 7 bases had no gene match. CDR3 length: 15 residues. Germline V gene lookup returns CDR1 SGHRS and CDR2 YFSETQ. The DNA for the CDR3 is TGCGCCAGCGGTCTAGCGGGGGGGTTCGCAGATACGCAGTATTTT. Its protein product is CASGLAGGFADTQYF.

The CDR3 loop is CASSPLLIGTGDSPLHF. CDR3 in DNA: TGTGCCAGCTCACCACTCTTGATCGGGACAGGGGATTCACCCCTCCACTTT. The chain combines TRBV18 with TRBJ1-6; 10 nucleotides align to TRBD1. CDR1 and CDR2 (germline): KGHSH, LQKENI. V dropped 1 base and J dropped 8; count of bases not matched to a gene: 8. This CDR3 comprises 17 residues.

The chain links TRBV5-1 to TRBJ2-1; 10 bases are shared with TRBD1. The CDR3 covers 13 residues. The germline gives CDR1 SGHRS, CDR2 YFSETQ. V lost 4 bases and J lost 8; bases outside the gene matches: 3. This CDR3 is CASSMTGGYEQFF. The DNA of the CDR3 is TGCGCCAGCAGCATGACAGGGGGCTATGAGCAGTTCTTC.